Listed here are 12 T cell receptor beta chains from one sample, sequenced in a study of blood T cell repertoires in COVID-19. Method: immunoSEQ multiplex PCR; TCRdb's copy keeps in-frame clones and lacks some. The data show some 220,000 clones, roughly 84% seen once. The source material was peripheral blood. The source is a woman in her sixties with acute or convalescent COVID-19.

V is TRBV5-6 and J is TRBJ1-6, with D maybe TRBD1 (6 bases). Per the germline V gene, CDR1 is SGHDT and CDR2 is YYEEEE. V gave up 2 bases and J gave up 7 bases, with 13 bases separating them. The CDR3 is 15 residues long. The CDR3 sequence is CASSFQDRRNSPLHF. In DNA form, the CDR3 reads TGTGCCAGCAGCTTTCAAGACAGGCGAAATTCACCCCTCCACTTT. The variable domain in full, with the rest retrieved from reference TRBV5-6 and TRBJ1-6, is DAGVTQSPTHLIKTRGQQVTLRCSPKSGHDTVSWYQQALGQGPQFIFQYYEEEERQRGNFPDRFSGHQFPNYSSELNVNALLLGDSALYLCASSFQDRRNSPLHFGNGTRLTVT.

CDR3 residues: CASSLSPGDTEAFF. The CDR3, as DNA: TGTGCCAGCAGTTTATCTCCTGGAGACACTGAAGCTTTCTTT. The V gene is TRBV28, the J gene TRBJ1-1; D uncertain. Trimming pared 1 base from V and 3 bases from J, leaving 9 bases between. This CDR3 is built from 14 residues. Germline CDR1 MDHEN, CDR2 SYDVKM.

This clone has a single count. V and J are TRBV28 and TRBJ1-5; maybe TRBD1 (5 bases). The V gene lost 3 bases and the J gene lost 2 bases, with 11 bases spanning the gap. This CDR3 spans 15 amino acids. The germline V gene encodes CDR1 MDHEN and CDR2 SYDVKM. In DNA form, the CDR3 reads TGTGCCAGCAGTTTCTCAGGGTTGGGCAATCAGCCCCAGCATTTT. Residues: CASSFSGLGNQPQHF. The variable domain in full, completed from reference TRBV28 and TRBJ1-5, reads DVKVTQSSRYLVKRTGEKVFLECVQDMDHENMFWYRQDPGLGLRLIYFSYDVKMKEKGDIPEGYSVSREKKERFSLILESASTNQTSMYLCASSFSGLGNQPQHFGDGTRLSIL.

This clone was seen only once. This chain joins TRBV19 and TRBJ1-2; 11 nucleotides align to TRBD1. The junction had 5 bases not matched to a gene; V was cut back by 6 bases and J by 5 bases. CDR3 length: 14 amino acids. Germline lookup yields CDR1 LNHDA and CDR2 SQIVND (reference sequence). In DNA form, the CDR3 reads TGTGCCAGTAGCGCGGGACAGGGGGATTATGGCTACACCTTC. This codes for CASSAGQGDYGYTF.

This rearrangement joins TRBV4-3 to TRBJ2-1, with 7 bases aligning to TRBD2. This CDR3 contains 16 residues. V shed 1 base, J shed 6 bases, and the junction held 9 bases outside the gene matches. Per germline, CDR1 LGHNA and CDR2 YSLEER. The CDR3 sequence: CASSQGTSREVNEQFF. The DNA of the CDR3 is TGCGCCAGCAGCCAAGGGACTAGTCGCGAAGTCAATGAGCAGTTCTTC.

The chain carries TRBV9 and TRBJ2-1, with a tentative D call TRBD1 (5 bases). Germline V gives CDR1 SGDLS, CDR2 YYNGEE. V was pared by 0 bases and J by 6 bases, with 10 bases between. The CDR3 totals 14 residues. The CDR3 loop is CASSVAIQGNEQFF. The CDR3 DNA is TGTGCCAGCAGCGTAGCTATTCAGGGCAATGAGCAGTTCTTC.

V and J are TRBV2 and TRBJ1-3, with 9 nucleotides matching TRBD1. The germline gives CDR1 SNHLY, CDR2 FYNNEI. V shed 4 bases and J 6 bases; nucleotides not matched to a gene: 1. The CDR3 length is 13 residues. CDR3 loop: CASSGQGENTIYF. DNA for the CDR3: TGTGCCAGCAGTGGACAGGGGGAAAACACCATATATTTT.

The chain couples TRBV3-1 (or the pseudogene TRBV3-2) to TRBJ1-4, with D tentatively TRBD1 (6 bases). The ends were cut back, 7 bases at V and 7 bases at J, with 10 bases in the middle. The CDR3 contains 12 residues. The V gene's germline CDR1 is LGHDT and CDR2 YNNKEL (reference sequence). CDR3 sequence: CASTGAGEKLFF. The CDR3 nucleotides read TGTGCCAGCACAGGGGCGGGTGAAAAACTGTTTTTT.

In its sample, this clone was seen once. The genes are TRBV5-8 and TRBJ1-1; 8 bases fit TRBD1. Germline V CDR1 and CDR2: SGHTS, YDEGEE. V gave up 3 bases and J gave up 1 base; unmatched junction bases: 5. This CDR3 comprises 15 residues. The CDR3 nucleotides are TGTGCCAGCAGCTACGACAGGGGCCCGAACACTGAAGCTTTCTTT. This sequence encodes CASSYDRGPNTEAFF.

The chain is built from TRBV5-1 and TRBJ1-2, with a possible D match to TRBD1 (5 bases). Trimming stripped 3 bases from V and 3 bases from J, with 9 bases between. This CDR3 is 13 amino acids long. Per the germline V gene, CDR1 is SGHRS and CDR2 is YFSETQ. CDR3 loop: CASSSDSHYGYTF. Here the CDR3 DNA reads TGCGCCAGCAGCTCCGACAGCCACTATGGCTACACCTTC.

CDR3 in amino acids: CASSEQYNSPLHF. The CDR3 bases are TGTGCCAGCAGTGAACAGTATAATTCACCCCTCCACTTT. V usage is TRBV2 and J usage is TRBJ1-6, with D hard to call. The germline V and J ends were trimmed by 2 bases and 4 bases, with 3 bases remaining between them. In germline, CDR1 is SNHLY, CDR2 FYNNEI. This CDR3 has 13 amino acids.

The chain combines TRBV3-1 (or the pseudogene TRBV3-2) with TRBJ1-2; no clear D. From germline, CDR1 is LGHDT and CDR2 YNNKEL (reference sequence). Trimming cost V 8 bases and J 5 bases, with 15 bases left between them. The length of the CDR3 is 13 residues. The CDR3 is CASGRGADYGYTF. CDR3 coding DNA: TGTGCCAGCGGCAGAGGAGCAGATTATGGCTACACCTTC.